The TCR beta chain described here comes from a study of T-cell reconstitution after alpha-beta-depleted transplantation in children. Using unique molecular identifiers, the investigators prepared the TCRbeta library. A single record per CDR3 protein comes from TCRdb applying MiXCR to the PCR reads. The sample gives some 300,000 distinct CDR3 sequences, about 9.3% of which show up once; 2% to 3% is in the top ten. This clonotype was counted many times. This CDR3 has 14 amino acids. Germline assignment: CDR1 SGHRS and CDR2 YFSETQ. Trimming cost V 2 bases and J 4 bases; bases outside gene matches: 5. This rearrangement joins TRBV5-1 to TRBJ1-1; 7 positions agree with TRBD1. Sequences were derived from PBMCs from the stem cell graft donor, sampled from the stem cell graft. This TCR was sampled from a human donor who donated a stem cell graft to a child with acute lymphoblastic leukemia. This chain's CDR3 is CASSFSSGGTEAFF. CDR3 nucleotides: TGCGCCAGCAGCTTTTCCTCAGGGGGCACTGAAGCTTTCTTT.